This entry concerns a single T cell receptor (beta chain). Its antigen is unknown. V was pared by 1 base and J by 1 base, with 22 bases between. Germline V gene data show CDR1 as LNHDA and CDR2 as SQIVND (reference sequence). The CDR3 extends over 19 amino acids. Using immunoSEQ multiplex PCR, the repertoire was profiled, and TCRdb retains in-frame clones only, with some absent. The sample records under 300,000 clones, 84% being singletons. These data are taken from a study of Tregs in tolerant kidney transplant recipients. Study-level points and caveats: Biological reproducibility was not directly addressed, but technical replication error appeared minimal.

The V and J genes are TRBV19 and TRBJ2-5; D is ambiguous. The sample was CD4+ T cells from blood. The clonotype was recovered from a human donor in good health. In nucleotides, the CDR3 is TGTGCCAGTAGTATAGGATCTGAAAAAAGTCCATCATTCCAAGAGACCCAGTACTTC. It is translated as CASSIGSEKSPSFQETQYF.